This TCR beta chain was identified in a study of PD-1 blockade in mismatch repair-deficient tumors. Trimming cost V 5 bases and J 7 bases; bases outside gene matches: 7. Germline-derived CDR1 and CDR2 are SGHNT and YYREEE (reference sequence). This CDR3 is 13 amino acids long. Only in-frame clones appear in the TCRdb table, and some are missing; sequencing was by immunoSEQ multiplex PCR. The repertoire holds 40,000 to 60,000 clones, with over 75% as singletons. The J gene is TRBJ1-1, the V gene TRBV5-4; 8 bases align to TRBD1. Sequences were derived from peripheral blood, sampled roughly 21 weeks after starting pembrolizumab. This TCR was sampled from an adult with mismatch repair-deficient cancer. CDR3 loop: CASRSGQGGEAFF. As DNA, the CDR3 is TGTGCCAGCAGAAGCGGACAGGGTGGTGAAGCTTTCTTT. Supplemented by reference TRBV5-4 and TRBJ1-1, the full variable domain reads ETGVTQSPTHLIKTRGQQVTLRCSSQSGHNTVSWYQQALGQGPQFIFQYYREEENGRGNFPPRFSGLQFPNYSSELNVNALELDDSALYLCASRSGQGGEAFFGQGTRLTVV.